The sequence of this T cell receptor beta chain was determined in a study of OX40 agonist ivuxolimab in advanced cancers. Regarding the complete study: Ivuxolimab was a fully human IgG2 agonistic monoclonal antibody targeting the costimulatory receptor OX40 (CD134). Intravenous ivuxolimab was administered to patients every 2 weeks at six dose levels: 0.01, 0.1, 0.3, 1.5, 3 and 10 mg/kg. Among the 50 to 55 dose-escalation patients, around 19 had hepatocellular carcinoma, some 15 melanoma, 9 renal cell carcinoma and 9 head and neck cancer. The dose-escalation cohort was 82.7% male with a mean age of around 62 years, ranging from roughly 23 to 85. Patients were allowed to have had prior anti-PD-1, anti-PD-L1 or anti-CTLA-4 therapy, and 30% to 50% of the dose-escalation patients had previously received checkpoint inhibitors. Partial responses occurred in three dose-escalation patients, of whom one had hepatocellular carcinoma and two had cutaneous melanoma. The purpose of peripheral TCRbeta sequencing was to test whether ivuxolimab changed TCR sequence diversity and led to clonal T-cell expansion. The paper covers the monotherapy dose-escalation part of the phase I ivuxolimab trial, which included N ≈ 52 patients. The paper's findings and limits, for the study overall: The antigen specificity of the clonally expanded peripheral T cells was not determined. Partial responders in the 0.1-3.0 mg/kg groups had among the lowest normalized peripheral clonal expansion, especially among CD8+ T cells. Clonal expansion of both CD4+ and CD8+ blood T cells was observed from baseline to week 6 at doses 0.1 to 3.0 mg/kg. After ivuxolimab, more expanded clones were found on average in CD8+ T cells than in CD4+ T cells. Low levels of normalized T-cell clonal expansion were also seen in some patients who did not respond.

This clone was picked up a small number of times. The antigen it recognizes is unknown. The input lacks base qualities; no much larger clone sits a single base away. Genomic DNA was isolated from the sorted cells so that the TCRbeta CDR3 region could be sequenced. The immunoSEQ Assay was used to sequence the TCRbeta CDR3 regions. The clones in this table, taken by TCRdb from immuneACCESS, are in-frame only. Not every clone is retained; where verified, under half of the shortfall comes from an unresolved V gene, and the cause of the rest is unknown. In this sample the table shows about 80,000 clones, roughly 84% of which occur a single time. The ten largest account for just under 0.25% of the sample. Patients with a history of autoimmune disease or receiving systemic immunosuppression were excluded from the trial. Peripheral blood for TCR sequencing was collected from all dose cohorts at baseline, on cycle 4 day 1, and on cycle 7 day 1. The samples were taken from a phase I, first-in-human, multicenter, open-label dose-escalation trial of ivuxolimab. Adults with locally advanced or metastatic melanoma, renal cell, hepatocellular, or head and neck squamous cell carcinoma were enrolled in the trial. CD4+ and CD8+ T cells were sorted separately from peripheral blood before TCR sequencing.

The germline V gene gives CDR1 as SGHTA and CDR2 as FQGNSA. V drops 5 bases and J drops 4 bases, leaving 14 bases in between. The CDR3 measures 14 amino acids from cysteine to phenylalanine. CDR3 DNA is the only sequence kept; it has 42 bases, read in frame from the first base. The sample was CD4+ or CD8+ T cells sorted from blood, taken in a trial of the OX40 agonist ivuxolimab. The TCR comes from an adult with an advanced solid tumor such as melanoma, head and neck, liver or kidney cancer. The chain is assembled from TRBV7-2 and TRBJ2-5; the D segment might be TRBD1 or TRBD2, since each matches 5 bases. The DNA is TGTGCCAGCAGCCCAGGGACCCCCGGAGAGACCCAGTACTTC. Translated, it gives CASSPGTPGETQYF.